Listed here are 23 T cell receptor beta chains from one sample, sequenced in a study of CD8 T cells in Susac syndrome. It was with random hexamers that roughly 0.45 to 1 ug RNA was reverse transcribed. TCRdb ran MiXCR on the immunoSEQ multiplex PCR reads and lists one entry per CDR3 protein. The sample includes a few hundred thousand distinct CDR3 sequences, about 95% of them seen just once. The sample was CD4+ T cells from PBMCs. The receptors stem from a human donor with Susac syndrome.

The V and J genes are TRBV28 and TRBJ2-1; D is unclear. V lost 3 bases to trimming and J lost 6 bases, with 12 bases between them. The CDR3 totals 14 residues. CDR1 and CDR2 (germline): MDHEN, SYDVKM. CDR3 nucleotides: TGTGCCAGCAGTTTTACGGGTCGGGCCAATGAGCAGTTCTTC. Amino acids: CASSFTGRANEQFF.

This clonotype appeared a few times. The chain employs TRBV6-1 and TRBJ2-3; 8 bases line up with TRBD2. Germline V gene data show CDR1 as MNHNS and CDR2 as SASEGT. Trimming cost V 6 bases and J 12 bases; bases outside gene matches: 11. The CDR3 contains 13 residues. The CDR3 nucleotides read TGTGCCAGCAGACAACAGGTAGCGGGGCCTCAGTATTTT. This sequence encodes CASRQQVAGPQYF.

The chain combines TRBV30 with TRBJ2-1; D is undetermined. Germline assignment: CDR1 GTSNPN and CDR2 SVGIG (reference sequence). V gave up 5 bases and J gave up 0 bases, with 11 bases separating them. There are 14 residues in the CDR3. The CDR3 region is CAWGPRSSYNEQFF. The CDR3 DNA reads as TGTGCCTGGGGTCCCCGGAGCTCCTACAATGAGCAGTTCTTC.

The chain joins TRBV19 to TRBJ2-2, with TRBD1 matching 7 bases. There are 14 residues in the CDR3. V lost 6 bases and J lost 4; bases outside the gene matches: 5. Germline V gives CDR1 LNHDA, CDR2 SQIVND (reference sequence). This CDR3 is CASRIRQGTGELFF. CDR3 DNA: TGTGCCAGTAGGATAAGACAGGGCACCGGGGAGCTGTTTTTT.

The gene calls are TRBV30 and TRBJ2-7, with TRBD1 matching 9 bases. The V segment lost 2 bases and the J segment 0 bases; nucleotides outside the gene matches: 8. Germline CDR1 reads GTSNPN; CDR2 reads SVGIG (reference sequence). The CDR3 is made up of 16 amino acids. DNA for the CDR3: TGTGCCTGGAGTCTCGAGGACAGGGGAGCCTCCTACGAGCAGTACTTC. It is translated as CAWSLEDRGASYEQYF.

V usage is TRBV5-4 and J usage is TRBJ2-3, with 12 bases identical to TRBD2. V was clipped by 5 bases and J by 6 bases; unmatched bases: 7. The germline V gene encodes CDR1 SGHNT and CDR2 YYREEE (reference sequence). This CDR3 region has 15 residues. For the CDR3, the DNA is TGTGCCAGCAGGATCGGACTAGCGGGGATTGATACGCAGTATTTT. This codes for CASRIGLAGIDTQYF.

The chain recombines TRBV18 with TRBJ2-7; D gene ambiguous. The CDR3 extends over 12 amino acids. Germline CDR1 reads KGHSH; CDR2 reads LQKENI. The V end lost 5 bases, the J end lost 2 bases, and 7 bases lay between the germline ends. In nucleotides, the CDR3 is TGTGCCAGCTCATGGCAGGCCTACGAGCAGTACTTC. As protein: CASSWQAYEQYF.

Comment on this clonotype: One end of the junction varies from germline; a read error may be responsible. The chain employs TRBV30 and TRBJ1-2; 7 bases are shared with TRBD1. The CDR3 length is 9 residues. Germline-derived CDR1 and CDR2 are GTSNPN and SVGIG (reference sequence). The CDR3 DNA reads TGTGCCTACGGGGACAGCCAATACTTC. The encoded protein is CAYGDSQYF.

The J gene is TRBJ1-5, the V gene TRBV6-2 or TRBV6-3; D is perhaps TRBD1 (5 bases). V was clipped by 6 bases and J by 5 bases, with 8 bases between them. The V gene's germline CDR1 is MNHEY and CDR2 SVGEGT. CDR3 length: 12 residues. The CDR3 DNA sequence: TGTGCCAGCAGGCTAGGGGATCAGCCCCAGCATTTT. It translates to CASRLGDQPQHF.

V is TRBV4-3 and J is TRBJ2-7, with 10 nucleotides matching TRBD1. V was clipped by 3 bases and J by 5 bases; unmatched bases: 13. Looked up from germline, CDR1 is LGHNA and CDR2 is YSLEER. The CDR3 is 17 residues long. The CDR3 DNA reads TGCGCCAGCAGCCAGGCCGGATCCGGGACAGGGGCGGACGAGCAGTACTTC. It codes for CASSQAGSGTGADEQYF.

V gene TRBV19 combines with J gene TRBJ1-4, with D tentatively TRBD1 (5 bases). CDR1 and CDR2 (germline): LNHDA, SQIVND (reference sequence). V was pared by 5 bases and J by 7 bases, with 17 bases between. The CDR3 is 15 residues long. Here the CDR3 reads CASSAARDGREKLFF. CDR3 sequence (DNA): TGTGCCAGTAGTGCGGCCCGGGACGGGCGTGAAAAACTGTTTTTT.

CDR3 nucleotide sequence: TGTGCCAGCAGCCAAGATCAAGGCGGAGGCTACACCTTC. Translation: CASSQDQGGGYTF. This chain links TRBV3-1 with TRBJ1-2; no reliable D call. V shed 0 bases and J shed 8 bases, with 10 bases lying between them. From germline, CDR1 is LGHDT and CDR2 YNNKEL (reference sequence). The CDR3 contains 13 residues.

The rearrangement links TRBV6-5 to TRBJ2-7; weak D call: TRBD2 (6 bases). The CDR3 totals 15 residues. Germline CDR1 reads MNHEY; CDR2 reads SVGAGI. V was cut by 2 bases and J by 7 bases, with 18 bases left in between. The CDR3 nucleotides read TGTGCCAGCAGTTACGGGGGACTGGGACCATTAGAGCAGTACTTC. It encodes CASSYGGLGPLEQYF.

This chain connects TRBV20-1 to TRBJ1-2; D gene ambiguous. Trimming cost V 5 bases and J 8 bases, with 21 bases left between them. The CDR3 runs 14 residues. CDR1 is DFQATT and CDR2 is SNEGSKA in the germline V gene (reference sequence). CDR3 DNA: TGCAGTGCTCCAACCTCCCCGTATCAAGACGGCTACACCTTC. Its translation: CSAPTSPYQDGYTF.

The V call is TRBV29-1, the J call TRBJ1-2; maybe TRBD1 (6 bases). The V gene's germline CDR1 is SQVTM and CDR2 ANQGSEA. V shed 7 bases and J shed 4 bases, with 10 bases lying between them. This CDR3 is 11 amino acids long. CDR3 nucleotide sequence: TGCAGCGAGAGGGGGGTCTATGGCTACACCTTC. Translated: CSERGVYGYTF. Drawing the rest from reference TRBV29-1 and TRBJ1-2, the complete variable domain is SAVISQKPSRDICQRGTSLTIQCQVDSQVTMMFWYRQQPGQSLTLIATANQGSEATYESGFVIDKFPISRPNLTFSTLTVSNMSPEDSSIYLCSERGVYGYTFGSGTRLTVV.

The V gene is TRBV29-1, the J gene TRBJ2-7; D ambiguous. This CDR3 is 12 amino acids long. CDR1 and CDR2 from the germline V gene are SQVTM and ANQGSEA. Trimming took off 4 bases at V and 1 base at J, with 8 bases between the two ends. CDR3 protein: CSVGAGSYEQYF. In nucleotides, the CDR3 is TGCAGCGTTGGGGCCGGGTCCTACGAGCAGTACTTC.

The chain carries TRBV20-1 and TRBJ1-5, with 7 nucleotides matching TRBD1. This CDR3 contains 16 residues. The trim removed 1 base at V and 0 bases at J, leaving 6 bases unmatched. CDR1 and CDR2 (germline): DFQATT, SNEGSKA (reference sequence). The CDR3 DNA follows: TGCAGTGCTAGAGGTCGAGACAGGGATAGCAATCAGCCCCAGCATTTT. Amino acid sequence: CSARGRDRDSNQPQHF.

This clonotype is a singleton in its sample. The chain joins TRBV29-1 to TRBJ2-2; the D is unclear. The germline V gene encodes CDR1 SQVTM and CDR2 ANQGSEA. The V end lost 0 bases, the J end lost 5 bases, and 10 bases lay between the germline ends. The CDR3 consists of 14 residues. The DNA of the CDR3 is TGCAGCGTTGAAGAGGGCAGCCAGACCGGGGAGCTGTTTTTT. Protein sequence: CSVEEGSQTGELFF.

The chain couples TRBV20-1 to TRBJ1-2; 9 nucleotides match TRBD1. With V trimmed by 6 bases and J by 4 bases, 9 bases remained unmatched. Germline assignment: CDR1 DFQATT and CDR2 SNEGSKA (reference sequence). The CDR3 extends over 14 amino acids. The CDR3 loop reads CSAGFPGQGYGYTF. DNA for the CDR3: TGCAGTGCCGGGTTCCCGGGACAGGGCTATGGCTACACCTTC.

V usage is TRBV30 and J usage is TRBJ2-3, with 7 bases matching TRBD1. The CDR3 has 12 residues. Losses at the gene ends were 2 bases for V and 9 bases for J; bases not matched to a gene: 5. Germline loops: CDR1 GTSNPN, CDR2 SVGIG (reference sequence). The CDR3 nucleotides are TGTGCCTGGAGTATTCAGGGGGAAACGCAGTATTTT. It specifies CAWSIQGETQYF. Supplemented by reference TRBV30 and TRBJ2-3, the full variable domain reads SQTIHQWPATLVQPVGSPLSLECTVEGTSNPNLYWYRQAAGRGLQLLFYSVGIGQISSEVPQNLSASRPQDRQFILSSKKLLLSDSGFYLCAWSIQGETQYFGPGTRLTVL.

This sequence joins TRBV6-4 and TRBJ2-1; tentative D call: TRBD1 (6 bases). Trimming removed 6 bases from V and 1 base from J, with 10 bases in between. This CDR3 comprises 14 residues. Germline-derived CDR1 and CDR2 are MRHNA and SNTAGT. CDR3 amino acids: CASSQGPSYNEQFF. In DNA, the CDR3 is TGTGCCAGCAGCCAGGGGCCATCCTACAATGAGCAGTTCTTC.

CDR3 DNA: TGTGCCAGCAGTTTGGGGCAGGGTAGTGGCTACACCTTC. Its translation: CASSLGQGSGYTF. The chain uses TRBV27 and TRBJ1-2; D perhaps matches TRBD1 (5 bases). CDR3 size: 13 residues. The ends were cut back, 3 bases at V and 7 bases at J, with 12 bases in the middle. Germline CDR1 and CDR2: MNHEY and SMNVEV (reference sequence).

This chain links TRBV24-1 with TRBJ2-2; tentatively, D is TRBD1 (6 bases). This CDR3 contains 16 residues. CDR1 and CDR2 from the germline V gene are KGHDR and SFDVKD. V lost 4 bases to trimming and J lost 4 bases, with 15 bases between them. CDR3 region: CATSEADSHLTGELFF. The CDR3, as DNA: TGTGCCACCAGTGAGGCGGACAGCCACCTCACCGGGGAGCTGTTTTTT.